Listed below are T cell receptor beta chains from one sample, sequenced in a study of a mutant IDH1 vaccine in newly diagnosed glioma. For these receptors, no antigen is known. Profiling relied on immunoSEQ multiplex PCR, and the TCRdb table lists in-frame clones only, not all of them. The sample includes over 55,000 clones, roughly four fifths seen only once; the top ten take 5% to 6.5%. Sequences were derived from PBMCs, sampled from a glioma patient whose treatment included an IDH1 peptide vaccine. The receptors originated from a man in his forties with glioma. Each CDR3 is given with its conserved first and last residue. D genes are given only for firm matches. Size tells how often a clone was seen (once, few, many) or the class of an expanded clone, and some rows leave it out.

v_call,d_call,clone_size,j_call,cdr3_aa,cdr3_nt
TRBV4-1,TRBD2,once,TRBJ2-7,CASSQVAGDTYEQYF,TGCGCCAGCAGCCAAGTAGCGGGTGATACCTACGAGCAGTACTTC
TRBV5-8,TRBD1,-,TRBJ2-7,CASSSWTGSYEQYF,TGTGCCAGCAGCAGTTGGACAGGATCCTACGAGCAGTACTTC
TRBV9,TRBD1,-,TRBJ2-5,CASSTSGQSETQYF,TGTGCCAGCAGCACTTCGGGACAGTCAGAGACCCAGTACTTC
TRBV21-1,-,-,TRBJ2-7,CASSRRGQGDEQYF,TGTGCCAGCAGCAGAAGGGGACAGGGGGACGAGCAGTACTTC
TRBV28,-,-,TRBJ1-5,CASRPQGPSNQPQHF,TGTGCCAGCAGGCCACAGGGACCGAGCAATCAGCCCCAGCATTTT
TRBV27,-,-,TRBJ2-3,CASSLRTKRTDTQYF,TGTGCCAGCAGTTTAAGGACCAAACGGACAGATACGCAGTATTTT
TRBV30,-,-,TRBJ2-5,CAWNLETGGTQTQYF,TGTGCCTGGAACCTCGAGACTGGGGGTACGCAGACCCAGTACTTC
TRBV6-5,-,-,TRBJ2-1,CASGYGGEQFF,TGTGCCAGCGGCTATGGTGGTGAGCAGTTCTTC
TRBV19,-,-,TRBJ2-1,CASRPQKRYNEQFF,TGTGCCAGTCGCCCCCAAAAAAGGTACAATGAGCAGTTCTTC
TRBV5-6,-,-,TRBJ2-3,CASSLGFSAVTDTQYF,TGTGCCAGCAGCTTGGGCTTTTCAGCAGTCACAGATACGCAGTATTTT
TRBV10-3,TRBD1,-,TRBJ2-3,CAITPGTGGWDTQYF,TGTGCCATCACTCCCGGGACAGGGGGCTGGGATACGCAGTATTTT
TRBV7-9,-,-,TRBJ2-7,CASSSTVYEQYF,TGTGCCAGCAGCTCGACAGTCTACGAGCAGTACTTC
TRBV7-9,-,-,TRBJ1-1,CASSRAGNTEAFF,TGTGCCAGCAGTCGGGCGGGGAACACTGAAGCTTTCTTT
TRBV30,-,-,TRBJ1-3,CAWSGGLGTIYF,TGTGCCTGGAGTGGAGGGTTGGGCACCATATATTTT
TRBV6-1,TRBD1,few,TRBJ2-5,CASSEDTGTGKETQYF,TGTGCCAGCAGTGAGGACACCGGGACAGGCAAAGAGACCCAGTACTTC
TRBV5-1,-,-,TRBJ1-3,CASSLSPSYSGNTIYF,TGCGCCAGCAGCTTGTCGCCCTCATACTCTGGAAACACCATATATTTT
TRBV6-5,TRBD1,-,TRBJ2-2,CASSRGQALGGELFF,TGTGCCAGCAGCCGGGGACAGGCCCTCGGAGGGGAGCTGTTTTTT